The entry that follows covers one T cell receptor beta chain sequence. The data derive from a study of blood T cell repertoires in COVID-19. Whole-study context: From T cells, B-cell-depleted T cells, or PBMCs came the material, which was cDNA or gDNA.

The protocol was immunoSEQ multiplex PCR, while the TCRdb copy is restricted to in-frame clones and leaves out a portion. Of around 270,000 clones in the sample, roughly 84% were seen once. In germline, CDR1 is MNHEY, CDR2 SVGAGI. V was shortened by 6 bases and J by 7 bases, with 9 bases between the two germline ends. This CDR3 comprises 11 residues. This rearrangement joins TRBV6-5 to TRBJ1-2; D gene uncertain. The receptor was derived from a human donor with COVID-19, enrolled during active disease. The donor label of this sample is uncertain. The sample comprised peripheral blood. CDR3 region: CASSEGSGYTF. DNA for the CDR3: TGTGCCAGCAGCGAGGGTTCTGGCTACACCTTC.